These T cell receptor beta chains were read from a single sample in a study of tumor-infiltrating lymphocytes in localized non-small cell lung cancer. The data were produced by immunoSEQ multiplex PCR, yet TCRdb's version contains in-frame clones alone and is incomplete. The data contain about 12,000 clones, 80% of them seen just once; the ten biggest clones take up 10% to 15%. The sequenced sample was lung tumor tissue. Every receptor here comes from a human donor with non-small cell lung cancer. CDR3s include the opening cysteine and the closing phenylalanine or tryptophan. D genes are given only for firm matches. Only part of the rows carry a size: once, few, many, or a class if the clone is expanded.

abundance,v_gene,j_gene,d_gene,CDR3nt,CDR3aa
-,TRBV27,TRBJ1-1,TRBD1,TGTGCCAGCAGACTTAAGGGATCAGGACAGGGTTTGAACACTGAAGCTTTCTTT,CASRLKGSGQGLNTEAFF
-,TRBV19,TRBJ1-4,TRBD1,TGTGCCAGTAGTAACGACAGGGGAGGTGAAAAACTGTTTTTT,CASSNDRGGEKLFF
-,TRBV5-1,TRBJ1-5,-,TGCGCCAGCAGCTTCGGAGGGGGAGGCCAGCCCCAGCATTTT,CASSFGGGGQPQHF
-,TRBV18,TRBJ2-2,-,TGTGCCAGCTCACCAATAGCCAGAAACACCGGGGAGCTGTTTTTT,CASSPIARNTGELFF
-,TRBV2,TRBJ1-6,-,TGTGCCAGCAGTGAAGCGTCGGAGTCACCCCTCCACTTT,CASSEASESPLHF
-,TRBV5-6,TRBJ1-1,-,TGTGCCAGCACCGAGCGGGGCTACACTGAAGCTTTCTTT,CASTERGYTEAFF
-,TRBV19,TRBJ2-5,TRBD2,TGTGCCAGTACCCCTCACCTAGCGGGAAGACAAGAGACCCAGTACTTC,CASTPHLAGRQETQYF
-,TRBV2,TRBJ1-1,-,TGTGCCAGCAGTGGTGACGGTGAAGCTTTCTTT,CASSGDGEAFF
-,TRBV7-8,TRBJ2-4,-,TGTGCCAGCAGCCGAAGTTCCGCGCGGGTTGGAATTCAGTACTTC,CASSRSSARVGIQYF
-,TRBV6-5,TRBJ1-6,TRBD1,TGTGCCAGCAGTTACTCTGGCAGGGGGGATTCACCCCTCCACTTT,CASSYSGRGDSPLHF
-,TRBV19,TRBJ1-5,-,TGTGCCAGTAGGGAGAACAATCAGCCCCAGCATTTT,CASRENNQPQHF
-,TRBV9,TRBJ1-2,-,TGTGCCAGCAGCGTAAATCCCGATAAAGGGTCTAACTATGGCTACACCTTC,CASSVNPDKGSNYGYTF
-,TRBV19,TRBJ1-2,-,TGTGCCAGTAGTATGACAGTCCTCTATGGCTACACCTTC,CASSMTVLYGYTF
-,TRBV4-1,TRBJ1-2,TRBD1,TGCGCCAGCAGCCTGGGACAGGGGTCTGCCTATGGCTACACCTTC,CASSLGQGSAYGYTF
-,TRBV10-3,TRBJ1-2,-,TGTGCCATCAGTGAGTCCCAGGGGACTGGCTACACCTTC,CAISESQGTGYTF
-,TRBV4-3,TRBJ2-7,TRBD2,TGCGCCAGCAGCCAAGGGACTAGCGGGGGACACCGGGGGTACGAGCAGTACTTC,CASSQGTSGGHRGYEQYF
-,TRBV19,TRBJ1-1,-,TGTGCCAGTCTGGACAGTATGAACACTGAAGCTTTCTTT,CASLDSMNTEAFF
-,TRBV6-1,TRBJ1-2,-,TGTGCCAGCAGTGAGTCGAATCCTAAGGGCTATGGCTACACCTTC,CASSESNPKGYGYTF
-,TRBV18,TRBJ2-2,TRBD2,TGTGCCAGCTCACCAATGTCCGGCGGGGGAGTCACCGGGGAGCTGTTTTTT,CASSPMSGGGVTGELFF
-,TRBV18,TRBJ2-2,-,TGTGCCAGCTCATCAACAGAGAACACCGGGGAGCTGTTTTTT,CASSSTENTGELFF
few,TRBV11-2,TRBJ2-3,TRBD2,TGTGCCAGCAGCTCCCCCGAGGTAGCGGGGAGCACAGATACGCAGTATTTT,CASSSPEVAGSTDTQYF
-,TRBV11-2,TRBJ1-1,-,TGTGCCAGCAGGAGAGTGGGGGTTCCTGAAGCTTTCTTT,CASRRVGVPEAFF
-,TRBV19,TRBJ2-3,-,TGTGCCAGTACACTAGCCGGGCTCGCAGATACGCAGTATTTT,CASTLAGLADTQYF
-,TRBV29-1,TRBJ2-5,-,TGCAGCGTTGCCCACAGGGTTTCCGAGACCCAGTACTTC,CSVAHRVSETQYF
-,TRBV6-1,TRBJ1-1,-,TGTGCCAGCACTCTCGGAGCTGCAGCTTTCTTT,CASTLGAAAFF
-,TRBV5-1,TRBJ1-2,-,TGCGCCAGCAGCTTGGGGCAGGGGAGGGACTATGGCTACACCTTC,CASSLGQGRDYGYTF
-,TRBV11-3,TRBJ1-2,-,TGTGCCAGCACCTCTTCTCGGGGGGGATCTGGCTACACCTTC,CASTSSRGGSGYTF
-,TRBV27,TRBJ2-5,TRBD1,TGTGCCAGCAGTTTCCACCGGGACAGCCAAGAGACCCAGTACTTC,CASSFHRDSQETQYF
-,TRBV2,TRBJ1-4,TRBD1,TGTGCCAGCAAATCCGGGACAGGTCTTGGGGAAAAACTGTTTTTT,CASKSGTGLGEKLFF
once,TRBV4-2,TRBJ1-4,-,TGTGCCAGCAGCCAAGATTACGGGAGAGGTTGGGAAAAACTGTTTTTT,CASSQDYGRGWEKLFF
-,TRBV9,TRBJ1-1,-,TGTGCCAGCAGCGTAGGGCACGAGAACACTGAAGCTTTCTTT,CASSVGHENTEAFF
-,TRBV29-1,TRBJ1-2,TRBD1,TGCAGCGTTGTAAATCAGGGGGACTATGGCTACACCTTC,CSVVNQGDYGYTF
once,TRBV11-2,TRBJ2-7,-,TGTGCCAGCAGCCCCCTTGTTCCAGGGGACGAGCAGTACTTC,CASSPLVPGDEQYF
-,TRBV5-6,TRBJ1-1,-,TGTGCCAGCAGCGAGGATACGAACACTGAAGCTTTCTTT,CASSEDTNTEAFF
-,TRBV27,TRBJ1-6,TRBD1,TGTGCCAGCAGTTCTCAAAGCGGACAGGGGACTTCACCCCTCCACTTT,CASSSQSGQGTSPLHF
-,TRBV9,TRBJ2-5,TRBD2,TGTGCCAGCAGCGACTCCCAAGTAGCGGGGAGACAAGAGACCCAGTACTTC,CASSDSQVAGRQETQYF
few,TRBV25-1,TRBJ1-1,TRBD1,TGTGCCAGCAAGGCAGGGGGCGCAACCTCTGAAGCTTTCTTT,CASKAGGATSEAFF
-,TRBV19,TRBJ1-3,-,TGTGCCAGCCAGGGACAAATCTCTGGAAACACCATATATTTT,CASQGQISGNTIYF
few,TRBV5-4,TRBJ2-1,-,TGTGCCAGCAGCTTAGGAGTCTACAATGAGCAGTTCTTC,CASSLGVYNEQFF
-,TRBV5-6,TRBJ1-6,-,TGTGCCAGCAGGTACCAGGGGAGGTATAATTCACCCCTCCACTTT,CASRYQGRYNSPLHF
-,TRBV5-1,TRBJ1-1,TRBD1,TGCGCCAGCAGTCTTGCTGGGACAGGGAGGACTGAAGCTTTCTTT,CASSLAGTGRTEAFF